Listed below are T cell receptor beta chains from one sample, sequenced in a study of TIL therapy for anti-PD-1-resistant metastatic lung cancer. The data were produced by immunoSEQ multiplex PCR, yet TCRdb's version contains in-frame clones alone and is incomplete. The sample has under 7,000 clones; roughly 60% are singletons. Material: tumor tissue, obtained at baseline. These receptors were obtained from a person aged 25 to 79 with non-small cell lung cancer. Each CDR3 is given with its conserved first and last residue. D genes are given only for firm matches. Where a row states a size, it is once, few, many or the class of an expanded clone; other rows omit it.

V gene,J gene,D gene,clone size,CDR3 DNA,CDR3 protein
TRBV11-3,TRBJ2-7,.,once,TGTGCCAGCAGTGCCCTTGAGGACTACGAGCAGTACTTC,CASSALEDYEQYF
TRBV6-2/TRBV6-3,TRBJ2-3,.,.,TGTGCCAGCAGCAGGCGCACAGATACGCAGTATTTT,CASSRRTDTQYF
TRBV6-2/TRBV6-3,TRBJ1-4,.,few,TGTGCCAGCAGTTGGGGTCTCACCGCCGGGGCACAGAATGAAAAACTGTTTTTT,CASSWGLTAGAQNEKLFF
TRBV5-6,TRBJ1-2,TRBD1,.,TGTGCCAGCAGCCCGACAGGGTACGGGAACTATGGCTACACCTTC,CASSPTGYGNYGYTF
TRBV19,TRBJ2-1,TRBD2,medium-sized,TGTGCCAGTAGTAAAAGGACTAGCGGCTACAATGAGCAGTTCTTC,CASSKRTSGYNEQFF
TRBV28,TRBJ2-7,.,.,TGTGCCAGCAGTTTGGTCGGCGGAGCCTACGAGCAGTACTTC,CASSLVGGAYEQYF
TRBV5-6,TRBJ2-7,.,medium-sized,TGTGCCAGCAGCTCGACCGGACTCCGCGAATTCTCCTACGAGCAGTACTTC,CASSSTGLREFSYEQYF
TRBV12-3/TRBV12-4,TRBJ2-1,TRBD2,.,TGTGCCAGTAGCGGGACCGATGAGCAGTTCTTC,CASSGTDEQFF
TRBV29-1,TRBJ1-6,.,.,TGCAGCGCAGCGGTCAGGGCGGATTCACCCCTCCACTTT,CSAAVRADSPLHF
TRBV6-2/TRBV6-3,TRBJ2-3,TRBD2,.,TGTGCCAGCAGTCTCGGCGGGGGTTTCACTAGCACAGATACGCAGTATTTT,CASSLGGGFTSTDTQYF
TRBV21-1,TRBJ2-7,.,.,TGTGCCGGCGGGCCACTGAGCTCCTACGAGCAGTACTTC,CAGGPLSSYEQYF
TRBV7-3,TRBJ1-2,.,few,TGTGCCAGCAGCCCCGGACAGAGCTATGGCTACACCTTC,CASSPGQSYGYTF
TRBV29-1,TRBJ2-7,.,.,TGCAGCGCGATACACCCCACGCACGAGCAGTACTTC,CSAIHPTHEQYF
TRBV6-2/TRBV6-3,TRBJ2-5,TRBD2,.,TGTGCCAGCAGTTTACTAGCGGGGGGGCCAGAGACCCAGTACTTC,CASSLLAGGPETQYF
TRBV27,TRBJ2-7,TRBD2,.,TGTGCCAGCAGTGCCAGGGACGTCGGGAGGTACGAGCAGTACTTC,CASSARDVGRYEQYF
TRBV28,TRBJ2-3,TRBD1,.,TGTGCCAGCAGCGGGGACAGCTGGGGGTCGGATACGCAGTATTTT,CASSGDSWGSDTQYF
TRBV6-1,TRBJ2-1,.,.,TGTGCCAGCAGTGAACAGGTACGCAATGAGCAGTTCTTC,CASSEQVRNEQFF
TRBV7-9,TRBJ1-1,.,.,TGTGCCAGCAGTTCACGATCTCCAGGGACCTCCGTTGAAGCTTTCTTT,CASSSRSPGTSVEAFF
TRBV28,TRBJ1-2,TRBD1,.,TGTGCCAGCAGGATGACAGGGGGCCGTAACTATGGCTACACCTTC,CASRMTGGRNYGYTF
TRBV7-9,TRBJ2-5,.,.,TGTGCCAGCAGCTTAGTAGAGACCCAGTACTTC,CASSLVETQYF
TRBV28,TRBJ1-5,TRBD1,.,TGTGCCAGCAGGGGCAGGGGGGGGAGCAATCAGCCCCAGCATTTT,CASRGRGGSNQPQHF
TRBV5-4,TRBJ2-7,.,.,TGTGCCAGCAGCTTGGCTGGGGGGCCGTCCTACGAGCAGTACTTC,CASSLAGGPSYEQYF
TRBV18,TRBJ2-7,.,.,TGTGCCAGCTCACCACAGGGGGACGCCCTCTACGAGCAGTACTTC,CASSPQGDALYEQYF
TRBV10-3,TRBJ1-1,TRBD1,.,TGTGCCATCAGTGCGCCGGGACAGGGGGGCACTGAAGCTTTCTTT,CAISAPGQGGTEAFF
TRBV28,TRBJ1-6,TRBD1,.,TGTGCCAGCAGCCCGACCGGGACAGGGGATTCACCCCTCCACTTT,CASSPTGTGDSPLHF
TRBV12-3/TRBV12-4,TRBJ1-6,.,.,TGTGCCAGCAGCCCTGGACGCGGTTCACCCCTCCACTTT,CASSPGRGSPLHF
TRBV9,TRBJ2-1,TRBD2,.,TGTGCCAGCGCAAGGGGGACTAGGCCCCCCAACAATGAGCAGTTCTTC,CASARGTRPPNNEQFF
TRBV7-2,TRBJ2-1,.,.,TGTGCCAGCAGCCCGCAGGGACGGTCTAACAATGAGCAGTTCTTC,CASSPQGRSNNEQFF
TRBV6-5,TRBJ2-7,.,.,TGTGCCAGCAGTTACGGAGAGGGACCCCACGAGCAGTACTTC,CASSYGEGPHEQYF
TRBV9,TRBJ1-3,.,.,TGTGCCAGCAGCGTAGAAGGGAACAGGCCTGGAAACACCATATATTTT,CASSVEGNRPGNTIYF
TRBV20-1,TRBJ2-2,.,.,TGCAGTGCTAGTTACAGCTTGAACACCGGGGAGCTGTTTTTT,CSASYSLNTGELFF
TRBV6-5,TRBJ2-7,TRBD1,.,TGTGCCAGCAGTTACCGTTCGGGACAGGGAGCCTACGAGCAGTACTTC,CASSYRSGQGAYEQYF
TRBV7-9,TRBJ1-6,TRBD1,large,TGTGCCAGCAGCTGGACAGGGCTCATTAATTCACCCCTCCACTTT,CASSWTGLINSPLHF
TRBV5-1,TRBJ2-7,.,few,TGCGCCAGCAGCTTTGGGAACTCCTACGAGCAGTACTTC,CASSFGNSYEQYF
TRBV25-1,TRBJ2-2,.,few,TGTGCCAGCAGTGAAAAAGGGGAGCTGTTTTTT,CASSEKGELFF
TRBV30,TRBJ1-1,.,.,TGTGCCTGGACCTGGGGGTGGGCGAACACTGAAGCTTTCTTT,CAWTWGWANTEAFF
TRBV30,TRBJ1-5,.,few,TGTGCCTGGTCCTCCCATAGCAATCAGCCCCAGCATTTT,CAWSSHSNQPQHF
TRBV24-1,TRBJ2-5,.,.,TGTGCCACCAGTGACCGACGGACTCCTGAGGAAGAGACCCAGTACTTC,CATSDRRTPEEETQYF
TRBV3-1/TRBV3-2,TRBJ1-5,.,few,TGTGCCAGCAGCCAAGATATCGACAGCTATCAGCCCCAGCATTTT,CASSQDIDSYQPQHF
TRBV6-2/TRBV6-3,TRBJ2-3,.,.,TGTGCCAGCAGCCTGGGGTTCACAGATACGCAGTATTTT,CASSLGFTDTQYF
TRBV6-5,TRBJ2-5,.,few,TGTGCCAGCAAGCCCCGGGGGAGGCCCCAAGAGACCCAGTACTTC,CASKPRGRPQETQYF
TRBV18,TRBJ2-3,.,.,TGTGCCAGCTCACTGGACAGTCCCAGAGATACGCAGTATTTT,CASSLDSPRDTQYF
TRBV7-2,TRBJ2-1,.,.,TGTGCCAGCAGAACTACGCGGGGTTCCTACAATGAGCAGTTCTTC,CASRTTRGSYNEQFF
TRBV11-2,TRBJ2-7,.,.,TGTGCCAGCCGTCTTGGGGGGTCGTACGACGAGCAGTACTTC,CASRLGGSYDEQYF
TRBV6-5,TRBJ2-3,.,.,TGTGCCAGCAGTCGCACGGGAGTCCGCACAGATACGCAGTATTTT,CASSRTGVRTDTQYF
TRBV7-8,TRBJ1-1,.,.,TGTGCCAGCAGCCTAGGGAACCGTGAAGCTTTCTTT,CASSLGNREAFF
TRBV28,TRBJ2-7,.,large,TGTGCCAGCGGCACTGTGGGGTCTTCCCTCTACGAGCAGTACTTC,CASGTVGSSLYEQYF
TRBV10-3,TRBJ1-2,TRBD1,.,TGTGCCACGATCGGGACAGCTTCTAACTATGGCTACACCTTC,CATIGTASNYGYTF
TRBV7-2,TRBJ2-1,.,.,TGTGCCAGCAGAATGGACACGTACAATGAGCAGTTCTTC,CASRMDTYNEQFF
TRBV30,TRBJ1-3,.,.,TGTGCCTGGCGACAGATCGGAAACACCATATATTTT,CAWRQIGNTIYF
TRBV6-2/TRBV6-3,TRBJ2-3,TRBD2,medium-sized,TGTGCCAGCAGTTTGGGACTAGCAGGAGATACGCAGTATTTT,CASSLGLAGDTQYF
TRBV19,TRBJ1-2,.,.,TGTGCCAGTAGTATTCTGACAGCTAACTATGGCTACACCTTC,CASSILTANYGYTF
TRBV1,TRBJ2-7,.,.,TGCACCAGCAGCCAGGCCCCGGGTTCAACAGGGGAGAGCTCCTACGAGCAGTACTTC,CTSSQAPGSTGESSYEQYF